The entry below gives a single T cell receptor (beta chain) sequence along with its context. From germline, CDR1 is KGHSH and CDR2 LQKENI. Trimming removed 5 bases from V and 1 base from J, with 8 bases in between. The length of the CDR3 is 13 residues. This record comes from a study of shared clonotypes between healthy human individuals. Each PCR replicate run on unsorted PBMC took in around 290 ng DNA, some 28,000 T cell genomes. Sequencing was performed with immunoSEQ multiplex PCR; in TCRdb, only in-frame clones are kept and a portion is missing. The repertoire includes about 490,000 clones, about 80% of them detected once, and around 12% sits in the top ten.

The receptor was derived from a woman in her 40s in good health. Some clones in this sample may be carry-over from other donors' samples. The J gene is TRBJ1-1, the V gene TRBV18; the D gene is possibly TRBD1 (6 bases). The material sequenced was PBMCs. The CDR3 region is CASSWTENTEAFF. CDR3 DNA: TGTGCCAGCTCATGGACAGAGAACACTGAAGCTTTCTTT.